The clone carrying this T cell receptor beta chain appeared many times. Its target is unknown. The entry originates in a study of T-cell memory formation after mild COVID-19. Study-wide findings and caveats: Some responding clones appeared in pre-infection memory, suggesting cross-reactive memory joined.

Via MiXCR, TCRdb re-called the 5' RACE reads, giving one row per CDR3 protein. This table has 300,000 to 400,000 distinct CDR3 sequences, more than 15% appearing once. The material sequenced was PBMCs or a T cell subset sorted from them (not recorded which). The origin of this receptor is a man aged 18 to 30 who had mild COVID-19 (a few samples of this study predate the infection). Cell type and time point are not known.

The CDR3 region is CASSLLSRNEETQYF. The CDR3 region has the DNA TGCGCCAGCAGCTTGTTGTCGAGGAATGAAGAGACCCAGTACTTC. This chain links TRBV5-1 with TRBJ2-5; no clear D gene. CDR3 size: 15 residues. V was shortened by 1 base and J by 3 bases, with 13 bases between the two germline ends. Germline CDR1 is SGHRS and CDR2 is YFSETQ.